This T cell receptor (beta chain) was captured in a study of blood T cell repertoires in COVID-19. The germline V and J ends were trimmed by 2 bases and 7 bases, with 11 bases remaining between them. There are 13 residues in the CDR3. Germline V gene lookup returns CDR1 MNHEY and CDR2 SVGAGI. Some clones are missing from TCRdb's copy, which holds only in-frame ones; the method was immunoSEQ multiplex PCR. The table shows 100,000 to 120,000 clones, with about 75% occurring only once. The TCR originated in a woman of 80 years or more with active or convalescent COVID-19. The chain is built from TRBV6-5 and TRBJ2-5; D perhaps matches TRBD1 (6 bases). The sample comprised peripheral blood. Here the CDR3 DNA reads TGTGCCAGCAGTTACAAAATGACAGGGACCCAGTACTTC. Its translation is CASSYKMTGTQYF.